One and the same sample provided the 17 T cell receptor beta chains below, sequenced in a study of T cells in localized non-small cell lung cancer. Produced via immunoSEQ multiplex PCR; TCRdb's table is partial and in-frame only. The sample lists roughly 35,000 clones; about 90% were seen once. Sequenced here: peripheral blood, sampled before any cancer treatment. Every receptor here comes from a female donor over 55 with stage I lung adenocarcinoma.

The genes are TRBV19 and TRBJ1-1, with D perhaps matching TRBD1 (5 bases). CDR3 size: 14 residues. CDR1 and CDR2 (germline): LNHDA, SQIVND (reference sequence). Trimming shortened V by 4 bases and J by 4 bases, and 13 bases separated the two germline ends. The CDR3 DNA reads as TGTGCCAGTAGTAGGGGGTCGGGAGGCACTGAAGCTTTCTTT. This gives the protein CASSRGSGGTEAFF.

This clone was found once. Here the CDR3 DNA reads TGTGCCAGCAGTACACAAAGCGGGGGGCTCAACAATGAGCAGTTCTTC. It encodes CASSTQSGGLNNEQFF. This rearrangement joins TRBV28 to TRBJ2-1; 9 positions agree with TRBD2. After removal of 5 bases from V and 5 bases from J, the junction contained 10 bases not matched to a gene. From germline, CDR1 is MDHEN and CDR2 SYDVKM. The CDR3 has 16 residues.

The chain uses TRBV18 and TRBJ1-4; no clear D gene. The CDR3 is 16 amino acids. Germline CDR1 is KGHSH and CDR2 is LQKENI. V was cut by 2 bases and J by 1 base, with 11 bases left in between. The chain's CDR3 is CASSPLGSLTNEKLFF. The CDR3 DNA reads TGTGCCAGCTCACCATTGGGCTCACTAACTAATGAAAAACTGTTTTTT.

The chain combines TRBV9 with TRBJ2-3; D not resolved. The germline CDR1 and CDR2 sequences are SGDLS and YYNGEE. The CDR3 is made up of 15 amino acids. V lost 4 bases and J 4 bases, leaving 16 bases between the germline ends. The CDR3 reads CASSPSGRWADTQYF. In DNA form, the CDR3 reads TGTGCCAGCAGCCCCTCGGGCCGCTGGGCAGATACGCAGTATTTT. Variable domain in full (rest from reference TRBV9 and TRBJ2-3): DSGVTQTPKHLITATGQRVTLRCSPRSGDLSVYWYQQSLDQGLQFLIQYYNGEERAKGNILERFSAQQFPDLHSELNLSSLELGDSALYFCASSPSGRWADTQYFGPGTRLTVL.

The chain recombines TRBV5-1 with TRBJ1-4, with D unresolved. V lost 1 base, J lost 2 bases, and 9 bases lay in between. The germline V gene encodes CDR1 SGHRS and CDR2 YFSETQ. The CDR3 contains 15 residues. Here the CDR3 DNA reads TGCGCCAGCAGCTTGTCTAGGACTACTAATGAAAAACTGTTTTTT. Its translation is CASSLSRTTNEKLFF. Filled out from reference TRBV5-1 and TRBJ1-4, the complete variable domain reads KAGVTQTPRYLIKTRGQQVTLSCSPISGHRSVSWYQQTPGQGLQFLFEYFSETQRNKGNFPGRFSGRQFSNSRSEMNVSTLELGDSALYLCASSLSRTTNEKLFFGSGTQLSVL.

This sequence joins TRBV18 and TRBJ1-2; D gene ambiguous. Trimming shortened V by 3 bases and J by 1 base, and 15 bases separated the two germline ends. The CDR3 is made up of 16 amino acids. The germline V gene encodes CDR1 KGHSH and CDR2 LQKENI. The CDR3 region is CASSPEDQRYNYGYTF. The CDR3 region has the DNA TGTGCCAGCTCACCGGAGGACCAGCGATATAACTATGGCTACACCTTC.

The V call is TRBV5-5, the J call TRBJ1-6, with 7 bases that match TRBD1. This CDR3 has 13 residues. Unmatched junction bases numbered 2, after V lost 3 bases and J lost 8 bases. Germline CDR1 and CDR2: SGHKS and YYEKEE (reference sequence). In DNA, the CDR3 is TGTGCCAGCAGCTCCAGGGGGGATTCACCCCTCCACTTT. Its protein product is CASSSRGDSPLHF.

The J gene is TRBJ1-1, the V gene TRBV18; D is undetermined. Per germline, CDR1 KGHSH and CDR2 LQKENI. The CDR3 contains 15 residues. Trimming pared 3 bases from V and 1 base from J, leaving 12 bases between. This CDR3 reads CASSPSNVGNTEAFF. CDR3 sequence (DNA): TGTGCCAGCTCACCCTCGAACGTGGGGAACACTGAAGCTTTCTTT.

This chain uses TRBV5-1 with TRBJ2-5, with D maybe TRBD2 (6 bases). The CDR3 is made up of 12 amino acids. V was clipped by 4 bases and J by 5 bases, with 9 bases between them. Per germline, CDR1 SGHRS and CDR2 YFSETQ. The CDR3 protein is CASSQTRETQYF. The CDR3 nucleotides read TGCGCCAGCAGCCAGACTAGGGAGACCCAGTACTTC.

The chain joins TRBV15 to TRBJ2-7; D possibly corresponds to TRBD1 (5 bases). This CDR3 region has 13 residues. V shed 5 bases and J shed 3 bases, with 11 bases lying between them. Germline CDR1 LNHNV, CDR2 YYDKDF (reference sequence). The CDR3 protein is CATSPDKYYEQYF. CDR3 bases: TGTGCCACCAGCCCGGACAAATACTACGAGCAGTACTTC.

In this sample, this clone turned up once. The rearrangement joins TRBV28 to TRBJ2-7; no clear D gene. The CDR3 consists of 11 residues. V lost 4 bases to trimming and J lost 7 bases, with 8 bases between them. Per the germline V gene, CDR1 is MDHEN and CDR2 is SYDVKM. CDR3 sequence: CASSSYNEQYF. The CDR3 DNA reads TGTGCCAGCAGTTCCTACAATGAGCAGTACTTC.

The chain joins TRBV7-2 to TRBJ2-6; D might be TRBD1 (5 bases). The CDR3 totals 15 residues. V was clipped by 0 bases and J by 7 bases, with 10 bases between them. CDR1 is SGHTA, CDR2 FQGNSA, per germline. The CDR3 coding sequence is TGTGCCAGCAGCTTAGCGGACAACGGTGCCAACGTCCTGACTTTC. It translates to CASSLADNGANVLTF.

This chain joins TRBV6-5 and TRBJ1-4; maybe TRBD1 (5 bases). From germline, CDR1 is MNHEY and CDR2 SVGAGI. The CDR3 sequence is 14 residues long. V dropped 2 bases and J dropped 4 bases, with 8 bases sitting between them. DNA for the CDR3: TGTGCCAGCAGTTACGCAGGGAGTAATGAAAAACTGTTTTTT. This gives the protein CASSYAGSNEKLFF.

This CDR3 reads CASSQQGRPQHF. The CDR3 DNA sequence: TGTGCCAGCAGTCAACAGGGTAGGCCCCAGCATTTT. This chain connects TRBV6-5 to TRBJ1-5, with TRBD1 as a possible D gene (6 bases). Per germline, CDR1 MNHEY and CDR2 SVGAGI. Trimming took off 5 bases at V and 9 bases at J, with 11 bases between the two ends. The CDR3 covers 12 residues.

This clone was seen once. The chain joins TRBV19 to TRBJ2-3; D perhaps matches TRBD1 (5 bases). The CDR3 runs 11 residues. The V end lost 8 bases, the J end lost 4 bases, and 7 bases lay between the germline ends. The germline V gene has CDR1 LNHDA and CDR2 SQIVND (reference sequence). CDR3 amino acids: CASVRADTQYF. The CDR3 bases are TGTGCCAGTGTCAGGGCAGATACGCAGTATTTT. The whole variable domain, remainder taken from reference TRBV19 and TRBJ2-3, is DGGITQSPKYLFRKEGQNVTLSCEQNLNHDAMYWYRQDPGQGLRLIYYSQIVNDFQKGDIAEGYSVSREKKESFPLTVTSAQKNPTAFYLCASVRADTQYFGPGTRLTVL.

The chain carries TRBV11-3 and TRBJ1-6; 7 bases align to TRBD1. Germline lookup yields CDR1 SGHNT and CDR2 YENEEA. CDR3 length: 15 amino acids. J lost 6 bases, V lost 7 bases, and 9 bases had no gene match. The CDR3 region has the DNA TGTGCCAGCACCCCCTGGACAGGCCGTAATTCACCCCTCCACTTT. Its protein product is CASTPWTGRNSPLHF.

The chain links TRBV7-6 to TRBJ2-6; unclear D gene. In germline, CDR1 is SGHVS, CDR2 FNYEAQ. V was trimmed by 4 bases and J by 5 bases, leaving 21 bases between them. This CDR3 region has 18 residues. The CDR3 region is CASSYGKISQSRANVLTF. CDR3 DNA: TGTGCCAGCAGCTATGGCAAAATCTCACAAAGTCGGGCCAACGTCCTGACTTTC.